This TCR beta chain was documented in a study of beta chain features in type 1 diabetes. This clone was picked up a small number of times. CDR3 length: 14 amino acids. V lost 1 base and J lost 8, with 12 bases in between. Per the germline V gene, CDR1 is SEHNR and CDR2 is FQNEAQ (reference sequence). The entirety of the isolated RNA underwent reverse transcription, so expressed TCRB transcripts were sequenced. Method: immunoSEQ multiplex PCR; TCRdb's copy keeps in-frame clones and lacks some. The table records about 290,000 clones, around 7.3% of them present only once. The origin of this receptor is a woman aged 18-29 years in good health. The rearrangement uses TRBV7-9 and TRBJ2-1; the D gene is possibly TRBD1 (5 bases). Sequenced input: central memory CD4+ T cells from blood. In DNA, the CDR3 is TGTGCCAGCAGCTTAGAGGCAGGGTTGGATGAGCAGTTCTTC. Translating gives CASSLEAGLDEQFF. Full variable domain (outside the CDR3, taken from reference TRBV7-9 and TRBJ2-1): DTGVSQNPRHKITKRGQNVTFRCDPISEHNRLYWYRQTLGQGPEFLTYFQNEAQLEKSRLLSDRFSAERPKGSFSTLEIQRTEQGDSAMYLCASSLEAGLDEQFFGPGTRLTVL.